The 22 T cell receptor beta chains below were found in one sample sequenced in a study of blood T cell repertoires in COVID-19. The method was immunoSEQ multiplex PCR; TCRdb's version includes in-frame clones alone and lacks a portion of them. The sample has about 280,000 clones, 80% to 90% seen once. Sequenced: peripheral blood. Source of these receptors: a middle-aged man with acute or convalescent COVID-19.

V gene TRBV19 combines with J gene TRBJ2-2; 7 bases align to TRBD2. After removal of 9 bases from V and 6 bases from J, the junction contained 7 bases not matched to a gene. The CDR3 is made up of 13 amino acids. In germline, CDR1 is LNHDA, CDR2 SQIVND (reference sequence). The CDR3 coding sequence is TGTGCCAGCAAGCGGGATGTCGCCGGGGAGCTGTTTTTT. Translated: CASKRDVAGELFF.

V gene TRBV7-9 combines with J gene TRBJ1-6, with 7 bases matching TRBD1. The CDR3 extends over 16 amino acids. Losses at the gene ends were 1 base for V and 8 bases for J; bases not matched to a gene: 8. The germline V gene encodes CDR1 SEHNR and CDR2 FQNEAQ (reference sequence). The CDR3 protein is CASSLVFSDRHSPLHF. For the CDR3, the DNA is TGTGCCAGCAGCTTAGTTTTCTCGGACAGGCATTCACCCCTCCACTTT. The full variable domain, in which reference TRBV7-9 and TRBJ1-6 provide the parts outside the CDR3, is DTGVSQNPRHKITKRGQNVTFRCDPISEHNRLYWYRQTLGQGPEFLTYFQNEAQLEKSRLLSDRFSAERPKGSFSTLEIQRTEQGDSAMYLCASSLVFSDRHSPLHFGNGTRLTVT.

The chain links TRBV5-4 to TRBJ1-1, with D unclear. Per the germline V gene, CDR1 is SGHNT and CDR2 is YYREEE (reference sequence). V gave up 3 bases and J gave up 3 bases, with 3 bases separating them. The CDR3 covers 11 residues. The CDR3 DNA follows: TGTGCCAGCAGCTCCTACACTGAAGCTTTCTTT. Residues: CASSSYTEAFF.

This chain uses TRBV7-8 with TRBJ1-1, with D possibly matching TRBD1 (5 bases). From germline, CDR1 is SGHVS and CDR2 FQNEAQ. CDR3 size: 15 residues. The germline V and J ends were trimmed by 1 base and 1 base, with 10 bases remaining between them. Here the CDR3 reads CASSLGQTSNTEAFF. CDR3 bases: TGTGCCAGCAGCTTAGGACAGACCTCGAACACTGAAGCTTTCTTT.

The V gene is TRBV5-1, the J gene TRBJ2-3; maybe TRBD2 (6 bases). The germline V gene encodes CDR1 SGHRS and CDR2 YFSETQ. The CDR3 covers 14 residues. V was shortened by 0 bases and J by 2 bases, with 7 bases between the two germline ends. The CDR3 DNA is TGCGCCAGCAGCTTGGAACTAGCCACAGATACGCAGTATTTT. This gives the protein CASSLELATDTQYF.

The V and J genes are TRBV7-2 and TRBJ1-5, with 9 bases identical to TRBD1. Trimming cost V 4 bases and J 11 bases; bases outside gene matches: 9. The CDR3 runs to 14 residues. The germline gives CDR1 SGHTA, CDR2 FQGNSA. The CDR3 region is CASSSGPTGGAQHF. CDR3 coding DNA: TGTGCCAGCAGCTCAGGCCCGACAGGGGGAGCCCAGCATTTT. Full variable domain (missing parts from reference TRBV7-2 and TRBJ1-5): GAGVSQSPSNKVTEKGKDVELRCDPISGHTALYWYRQSLGQGLEFLIYFQGNSAPDKSGLPSDRFSAERTGGSVSTLTIQRTQQEDSAVYLCASSSGPTGGAQHFGDGTRLSIL.

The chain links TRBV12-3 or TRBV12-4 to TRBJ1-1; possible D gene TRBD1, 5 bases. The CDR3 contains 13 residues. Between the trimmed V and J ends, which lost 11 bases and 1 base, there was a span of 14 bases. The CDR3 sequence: CAARWRGNTEAFF. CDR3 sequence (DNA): TGTGCCGCCCGCTGGAGGGGGAACACTGAAGCTTTCTTT.

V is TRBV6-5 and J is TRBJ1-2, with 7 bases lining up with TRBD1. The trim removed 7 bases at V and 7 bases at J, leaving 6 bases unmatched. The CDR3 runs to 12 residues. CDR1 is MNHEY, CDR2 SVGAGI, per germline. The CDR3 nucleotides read TGTGCCAGCACGACAGGGCGAGGTGGCTACACCTTC. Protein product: CASTTGRGGYTF.

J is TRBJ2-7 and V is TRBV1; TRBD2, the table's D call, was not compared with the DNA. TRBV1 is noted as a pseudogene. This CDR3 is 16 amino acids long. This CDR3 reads CTSLRGLAGRVYEQYF. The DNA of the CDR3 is TGCACCAGCCTAAGGGGGCTAGCGGGGAGAGTCTACGAGCAGTACTTC.

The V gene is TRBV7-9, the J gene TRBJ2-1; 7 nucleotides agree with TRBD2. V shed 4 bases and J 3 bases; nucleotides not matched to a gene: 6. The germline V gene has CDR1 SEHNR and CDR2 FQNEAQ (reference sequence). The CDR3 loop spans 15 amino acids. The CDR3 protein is CASSSFAGVYNEQFF. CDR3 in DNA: TGTGCCAGCAGCTCCTTCGCGGGGGTCTACAATGAGCAGTTCTTC. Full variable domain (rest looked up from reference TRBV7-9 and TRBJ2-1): DTGVSQNPRHKITKRGQNVTFRCDPISEHNRLYWYRQTLGQGPEFLTYFQNEAQLEKSRLLSDRFSAERPKGSFSTLEIQRTEQGDSAMYLCASSSFAGVYNEQFFGPGTRLTVL.

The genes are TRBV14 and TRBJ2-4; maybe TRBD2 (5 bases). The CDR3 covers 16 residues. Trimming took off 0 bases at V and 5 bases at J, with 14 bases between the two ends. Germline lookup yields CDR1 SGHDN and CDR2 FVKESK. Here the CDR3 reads CASSQETSTAENIQYF. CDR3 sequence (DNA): TGTGCCAGCAGCCAAGAAACGAGTACAGCGGAAAACATTCAGTACTTC.

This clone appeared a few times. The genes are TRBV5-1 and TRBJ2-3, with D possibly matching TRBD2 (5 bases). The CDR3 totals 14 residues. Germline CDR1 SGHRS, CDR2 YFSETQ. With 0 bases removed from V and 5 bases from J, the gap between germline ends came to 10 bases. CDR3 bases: TGCGCCAGCAGCTTGGTAGGAGGCGGAGATACGCAGTATTTT. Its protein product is CASSLVGGGDTQYF.

CDR3 in DNA: TGTGCCAGCAGCCAAGATAGGGGACTAGCTGGGGGCAAGCAGTACTTC. Translation: CASSQDRGLAGGKQYF. The rearrangement joins TRBV4-2 to TRBJ2-7; TRBD2 matches 9 bases. This CDR3 comprises 16 residues. Per the germline V gene, CDR1 is LGHNA and CDR2 is YNFKEQ. The V and J ends lost 0 bases and 8 bases, in that order; junction bases with no gene match: 11.

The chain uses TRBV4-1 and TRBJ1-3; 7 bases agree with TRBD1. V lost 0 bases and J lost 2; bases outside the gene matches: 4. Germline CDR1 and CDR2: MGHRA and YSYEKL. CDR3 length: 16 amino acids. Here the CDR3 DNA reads TGCGCCAGCAGCCAAGATGAGGGGGCTGCTGGAAACACCATATATTTT. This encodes CASSQDEGAAGNTIYF.

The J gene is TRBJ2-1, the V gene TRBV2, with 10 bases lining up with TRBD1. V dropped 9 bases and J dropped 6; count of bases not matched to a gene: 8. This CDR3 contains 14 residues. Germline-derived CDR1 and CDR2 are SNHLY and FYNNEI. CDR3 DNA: TGTGCCAGTTCCGGGACAGGGGTCCCCAATGAGCAGTTCTTC. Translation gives CASSGTGVPNEQFF.

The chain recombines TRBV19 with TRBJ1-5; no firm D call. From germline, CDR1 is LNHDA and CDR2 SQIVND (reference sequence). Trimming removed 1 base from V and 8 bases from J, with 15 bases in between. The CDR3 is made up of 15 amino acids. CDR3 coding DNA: TGTGCCAGTAGTATAGGGCAGGTCACGGCAGAGCCCCAGCATTTT. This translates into CASSIGQVTAEPQHF.

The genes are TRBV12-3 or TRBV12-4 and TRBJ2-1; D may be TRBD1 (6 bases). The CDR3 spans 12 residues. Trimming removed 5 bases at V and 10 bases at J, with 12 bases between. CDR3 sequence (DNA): TGTGCCAGCAGTGGCCCCGGGACAGAGCAGTTCTTC. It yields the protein CASSGPGTEQFF.

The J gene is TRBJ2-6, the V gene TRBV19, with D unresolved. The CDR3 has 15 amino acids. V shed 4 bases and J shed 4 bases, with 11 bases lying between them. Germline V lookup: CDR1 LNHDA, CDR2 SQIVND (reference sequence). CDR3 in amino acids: CASSSRWAGANVLTF. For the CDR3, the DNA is TGTGCCAGTAGTAGCAGGTGGGCGGGGGCCAACGTCCTGACTTTC.

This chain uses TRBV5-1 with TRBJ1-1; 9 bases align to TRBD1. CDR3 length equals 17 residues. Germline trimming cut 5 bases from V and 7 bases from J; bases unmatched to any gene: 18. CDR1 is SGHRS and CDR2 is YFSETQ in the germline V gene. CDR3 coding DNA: TGCGCCAGCAGACCACTGCCGGGACAGGGTACCGGGGGTGAAGCTTTCTTT. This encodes CASRPLPGQGTGGEAFF.

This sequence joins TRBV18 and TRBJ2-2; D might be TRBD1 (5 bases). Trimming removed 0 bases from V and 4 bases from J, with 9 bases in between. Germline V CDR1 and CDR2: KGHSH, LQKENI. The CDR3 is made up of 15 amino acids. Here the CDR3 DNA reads TGTGCCAGCTCACCACCGGACATCTTCACCGGGGAGCTGTTTTTT. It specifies CASSPPDIFTGELFF.

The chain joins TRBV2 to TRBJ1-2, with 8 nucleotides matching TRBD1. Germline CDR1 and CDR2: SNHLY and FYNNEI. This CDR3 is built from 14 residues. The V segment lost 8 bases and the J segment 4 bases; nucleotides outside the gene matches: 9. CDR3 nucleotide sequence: TGTGCCAGCCATCTGACAGGGGCGTCCTATGGCTACACCTTC. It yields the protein CASHLTGASYGYTF. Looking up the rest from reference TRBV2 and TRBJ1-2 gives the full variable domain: EPEVTQTPSHQVTQMGQEVILRCVPISNHLYFYWYRQILGQKVEFLVSFYNNEISEKSEIFDDQFSVERPDGSNFTLKIRSTKLEDSAMYFCASHLTGASYGYTFGSGTRLTVV.

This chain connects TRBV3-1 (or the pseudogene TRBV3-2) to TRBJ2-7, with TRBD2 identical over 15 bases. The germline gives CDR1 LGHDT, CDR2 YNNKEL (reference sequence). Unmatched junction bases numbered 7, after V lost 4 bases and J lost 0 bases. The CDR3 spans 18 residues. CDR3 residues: CASSRGLAGGRSSYEQYF. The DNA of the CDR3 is TGTGCCAGCAGCCGGGGACTAGCGGGGGGCCGGAGCTCCTACGAGCAGTACTTC.